A selection of T cell receptor beta chains follows, all from one sample in a study of T cells in localized non-small cell lung cancer. The protocol was immunoSEQ multiplex PCR, while the TCRdb copy is restricted to in-frame clones and leaves out a portion. The sample records about 53,000 clones, approximately 80% being singletons. Sequencing was performed on peripheral blood mononuclear cells, taken before any cancer treatment. These receptor sequences come from a man aged 40 to 69 with stage III lung adenocarcinoma. Both conserved end residues are part of each CDR3. The order of the fields is J gene, clone size, CDR3 length, D gene, V gene, CDR3 DNA, CDR3 protein. A D gene is named only where the DNA matches it firmly. Part of the rows lack a size; the others show once, few, many or a class for expanded clones.

TRBJ2-1 | . | 16 | TRBD2 | TRBV4-1 | TGCGCCAGCAGCCAAGATCCGCGGGGGGGCCTGAATGAGCAGTTCTTC | CASSQDPRGGLNEQFF
TRBJ2-1 | . | 16 | TRBD2 | TRBV9 | TGTGCCAGCAGCGTTTTAGCGGGAGGCCACGGGGATGAGCAGTTCTTC | CASSVLAGGHGDEQFF
TRBJ2-3 | . | 13 | . | TRBV29-1 | TGCAGCGTTGAAGGAGACTCTACAGATACGCAGTATTTT | CSVEGDSTDTQYF
TRBJ2-5 | . | 16 | . | TRBV4-3 | TGCGCCAGCAGCCAAGATGTTCTAGGACAGTGGGAGACCCAGTACTTC | CASSQDVLGQWETQYF
TRBJ2-2 | . | 15 | TRBD1 | TRBV7-2 | TGTGCCAGCAGCTTAGGGACAGGGGCCACCGGGGAGCTGTTTTTT | CASSLGTGATGELFF
TRBJ2-1 | . | 17 | TRBD2 | TRBV7-3 | TGTGCCAGCAGCCCGAACGGACTAGCGGGATCCTACAATGAGCAGTTCTTC | CASSPNGLAGSYNEQFF
TRBJ1-4 | . | 14 | TRBD1 | TRBV5-6 | TGTGCCAGCAGCCCGGGACAGTGGAATGAAAAACTGTTTTTT | CASSPGQWNEKLFF
TRBJ1-2 | many | 13 | . | TRBV11-3 | TGTGCCAGCGGAGCCGGGACCTTCGATGGCTACACCTTC | CASGAGTFDGYTF
TRBJ2-1 | . | 11 | . | TRBV11-3 | TGTGCCAGCAGCTTGGGGGGTGAGCAGTTCTTC | CASSLGGEQFF
TRBJ1-2 | few | 12 | . | TRBV6-5 | TGTGCCAGCAGCAGCGCGGGGGGTGGCTACACCTTC | CASSSAGGGYTF
TRBJ2-1 | . | 15 | TRBD2 | TRBV2 | TGTGCCAGCCGGAGGTCCAGCGGGGGAACCAATGAGCAGTTCTTC | CASRRSSGGTNEQFF
TRBJ2-3 | . | 15 | . | TRBV7-2 | TGTGCCAGCAGCTTAGCCTCTAGTGGGGCAGATACGCAGTATTTT | CASSLASSGADTQYF
TRBJ2-7 | . | 12 | . | TRBV2 | TGTGCCAGCAGTCCAGGGTCCTACGAGCAGTACTTC | CASSPGSYEQYF
TRBJ1-4 | . | 14 | . | TRBV30 | TGTGCCTGGACTAACAGGGCGGGTAATGAAAAACTGTTTTTT | CAWTNRAGNEKLFF
TRBJ1-1 | once | 14 | . | TRBV19 | TGTGCCAGTAGTCCATCGGGATGGAACACTGAAGCTTTCTTT | CASSPSGWNTEAFF
TRBJ2-1 | once | 15 | TRBD1 | TRBV11-3 | TGTGCCAGCAGCCCTAGGGGGACAGAGTACAATGAGCAGTTCTTC | CASSPRGTEYNEQFF
TRBJ2-7 | . | 15 | TRBD2 | TRBV28 | TGTGCCAGCAGTAGTCCCGGGACTACCTCCTACGAGCAGTACTTC | CASSSPGTTSYEQYF
TRBJ2-7 | . | 14 | TRBD2 | TRBV2 | TGTGCCAGCAGACCGACTAGCGCGACCTACGAGCAGTACTTC | CASRPTSATYEQYF
TRBJ2-7 | . | 11 | . | TRBV18 | TGTGCCAGCTCTCCTATGGACGAGCAGTACTTC | CASSPMDEQYF
TRBJ2-5 | . | 17 | TRBD2 | TRBV4-2 | TGTGCCAGCAGCCAAGGGACTAGCGGGGGAGTCTGGGAGACCCAGTACTTC | CASSQGTSGGVWETQYF
TRBJ2-3 | . | 15 | TRBD2 | TRBV10-3 | TGTGCCATCAGCGGGACTAGCGGAAACACAGATACGCAGTATTTT | CAISGTSGNTDTQYF
TRBJ1-5 | . | 14 | . | TRBV19 | TGTGCCAGTAGGAAGTGGGCAGGCCATCAGCCCCAGCATTTT | CASRKWAGHQPQHF
TRBJ1-2 | . | 14 | . | TRBV19 | TGTGCCAGTAGTATTCAGGGAGGAAGCTATGGCTACACCTTC | CASSIQGGSYGYTF
TRBJ1-2 | . | 14 | . | TRBV5-6 | TGTGCCAGCAGCTTGGTGCGGGGGTACTATGGCTACACCTTC | CASSLVRGYYGYTF
TRBJ2-7 | . | 13 | . | TRBV11-2 | TGTGCCAGCAGCCGGGGCCTTGGCTACGAGCAGTACTTC | CASSRGLGYEQYF
TRBJ2-2 | . | 12 | . | TRBV6-5 | TGTGCCAGCAGTTCGCACACCGGGGAGCTGTTTTTT | CASSSHTGELFF
TRBJ1-2 | . | 13 | . | TRBV6-6 | TGTGCCAGCAGCCGGACCGACGTTTATGGCTACACCTTC | CASSRTDVYGYTF
TRBJ2-3 | . | 14 | . | TRBV2 | TGTGCCAGCAGCCCAACCACCGTGACAGATACGCAGTATTTT | CASSPTTVTDTQYF
TRBJ2-3 | . | 16 | TRBD2 | TRBV7-3 | TGTGCCAGCAGCTTAGGTGCTAGCGGGGGCACAGATACGCAGTATTTT | CASSLGASGGTDTQYF
TRBJ2-2 | . | 15 | . | TRBV18 | TGTGCCAGCTCACCAAAAGAGTTATACACCGGGGAGCTGTTTTTT | CASSPKELYTGELFF
TRBJ2-1 | . | 15 | . | TRBV7-3 | TGTGCCAGCAGCCCAGGGGGGAGTTCCTACAATGAGCAGTTCTTC | CASSPGGSSYNEQFF
TRBJ2-7 | . | 14 | . | TRBV19 | TGTGCCAGTAAGTTACGAGGGGAACTCTACGAGCAGTACTTC | CASKLRGELYEQYF
TRBJ1-2 | once | 14 | . | TRBV6-1 | TGTGCCAGCAGTGGAGCGGGAGACGGCTATGGCTACACCTTC | CASSGAGDGYGYTF
TRBJ2-3 | . | 11 | . | TRBV4-1 | TGCGCCACCAGTCGGGCAGATACGCAGTATTTT | CATSRADTQYF
TRBJ2-7 | once | 14 | . | TRBV6-5 | TGTGCCAGCAGTTACTCGGGTGGGCGCTACGAGCAGTACTTC | CASSYSGGRYEQYF
TRBJ1-2 | . | 13 | . | TRBV14 | TGTGCCACCGGCCGCAGGCACCACTATGGCTACACCTTC | CATGRRHHYGYTF
TRBJ2-2 | . | 14 | . | TRBV18 | TGTGCCAGCTCACTGACAGCGAACACCGGGGAGCTGTTTTTT | CASSLTANTGELFF
TRBJ2-7 | . | 17 | . | TRBV7-3 | TGTGCCAGCAGCTTAATAAGCAGAGCCCATAGAACCTACGAGCAGTACTTC | CASSLISRAHRTYEQYF
TRBJ1-1 | . | 14 | . | TRBV7-9 | TGTGCCAGCAGCTTCTCAGGTGCTAACACTGAAGCTTTCTTT | CASSFSGANTEAFF
TRBJ2-2 | once | 15 | TRBD1 | TRBV6-5 | TGTGCCAGCACCAGGACAGGCCAGAACACCGGGGAGCTGTTTTTT | CASTRTGQNTGELFF
TRBJ1-1 | . | 14 | TRBD1 | TRBV5-1 | TGCGCCAGCAGCTGGGGGACAGGGAACACTGAAGCTTTCTTT | CASSWGTGNTEAFF
TRBJ2-2 | . | 16 | TRBD1 | TRBV6-5 | TGTGCCAGCAGTTACCCGGGACAGGGTAGGGGCGGGGAGCTGTTTTTT | CASSYPGQGRGGELFF
TRBJ2-3 | . | 14 | TRBD2 | TRBV29-1 | TGCAGCGCTCGGCGGAGCGGGAGGTCAGATACGCAGTATTTT | CSARRSGRSDTQYF
TRBJ2-5 | . | 12 | . | TRBV5-6 | TGTGCCAGCAGCTGGGGACAAGAGACCCAGTACTTC | CASSWGQETQYF
TRBJ2-7 | . | 15 | . | TRBV21-1 | TGTGCCAGCACCCAAAGCCGGGACAGTCCCTACGAGCAGTACTTC | CASTQSRDSPYEQYF
TRBJ2-1 | . | 16 | TRBD2 | TRBV6-4 | TGTGCCAGCAGTGGAACTAGCGGGGGAGGCTACAATGAGCAGTTCTTC | CASSGTSGGGYNEQFF
TRBJ1-2 | . | 13 | TRBD1 | TRBV6-5 | TGTGCCAGCAGTCCGGACAGGGATTATGGCTACACCTTC | CASSPDRDYGYTF
TRBJ1-1 | . | 13 | . | TRBV30 | TGTGCCTGGAGCCAGGACACGAACACTGAAGCTTTCTTT | CAWSQDTNTEAFF